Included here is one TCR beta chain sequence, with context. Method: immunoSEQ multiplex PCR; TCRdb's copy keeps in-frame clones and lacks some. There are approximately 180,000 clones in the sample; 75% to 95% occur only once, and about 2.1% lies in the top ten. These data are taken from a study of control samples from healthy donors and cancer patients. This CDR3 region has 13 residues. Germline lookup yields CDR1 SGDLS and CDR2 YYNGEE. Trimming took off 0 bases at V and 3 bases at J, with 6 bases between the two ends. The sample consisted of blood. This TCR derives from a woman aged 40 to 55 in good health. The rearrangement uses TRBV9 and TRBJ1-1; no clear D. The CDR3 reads CASSVESDTEAFF. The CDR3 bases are TGTGCCAGCAGCGTAGAATCGGACACTGAAGCTTTCTTT.